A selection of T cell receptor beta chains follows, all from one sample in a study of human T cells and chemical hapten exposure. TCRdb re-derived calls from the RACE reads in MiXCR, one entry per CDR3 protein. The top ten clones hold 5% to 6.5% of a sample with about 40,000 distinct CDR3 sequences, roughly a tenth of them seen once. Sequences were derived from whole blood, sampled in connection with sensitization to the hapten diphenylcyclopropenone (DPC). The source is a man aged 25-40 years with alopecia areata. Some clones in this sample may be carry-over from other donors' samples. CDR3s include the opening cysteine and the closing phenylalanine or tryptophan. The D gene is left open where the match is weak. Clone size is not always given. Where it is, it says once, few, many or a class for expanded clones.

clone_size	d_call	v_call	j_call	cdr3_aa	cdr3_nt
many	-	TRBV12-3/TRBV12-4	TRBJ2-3	CASSYDSTDTQYF	TGTGCCAGCAGTTATGACAGCACAGATACGCAGTATTTT
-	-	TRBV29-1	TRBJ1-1	CSVAERGMNTEAFF	TGCAGCGTTGCGGAACGGGGTATGAACACTGAAGCTTTCTTT
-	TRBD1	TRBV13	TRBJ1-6	CASSEQGTAVHF	TGTGCCAGCAGCGAACAGGGGACCGCGGTCCACTTT
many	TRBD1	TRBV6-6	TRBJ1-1	CASSSQGANTEAFF	TGTGCCAGCAGTTCACAGGGGGCGAACACTGAAGCTTTCTTT
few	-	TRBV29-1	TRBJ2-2	CSAGDTGELFF	TGCAGCGCCGGGGACACCGGGGAGCTGTTTTTT
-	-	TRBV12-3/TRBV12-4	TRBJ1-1	CASSSGTEAFF	TGTGCCAGCAGTTCGGGCACTGAAGCTTTCTTT
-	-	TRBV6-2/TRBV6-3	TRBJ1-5	CASSYISGNQPQHF	TGTGCCAGCAGTTACATCTCGGGGAATCAGCCCCAGCATTTT
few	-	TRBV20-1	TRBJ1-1	CSARAGPQFMNTEAFF	TGCAGTGCTAGAGCTGGGCCCCAGTTCATGAACACTGAAGCTTTCTTT
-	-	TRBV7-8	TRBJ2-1	CASSAGTYNEQFF	TGTGCCAGCAGCGCCGGTACCTACAATGAGCAGTTCTTC
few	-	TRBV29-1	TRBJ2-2	CSVAVNTGELFF	TGCAGCGTAGCAGTGAACACCGGGGAGCTGTTTTTT
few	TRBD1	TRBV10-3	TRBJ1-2	CATQDRVDYGYTF	TGTGCCACTCAGGACAGGGTTGACTATGGCTACACCTTC
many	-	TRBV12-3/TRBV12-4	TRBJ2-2	CASSLVTYELFF	TGTGCCAGCAGTTTAGTGACTTACGAGCTGTTTTTT
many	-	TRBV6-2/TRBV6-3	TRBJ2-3	CASSRFATDTQYF	TGTGCCAGCAGTAGGTTTGCCACAGATACGCAGTATTTT
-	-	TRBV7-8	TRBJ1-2	CASSLVQAATGSTF	TGTGCCAGCAGCTTAGTCCAGGCTGCCACCGGCTCCACCTTC
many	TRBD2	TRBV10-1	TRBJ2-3	CASSDSLAGEARTDTQYF	TGCGCCAGCAGTGATTCTCTAGCGGGGGAAGCCCGCACAGATACGCAGTATTTT
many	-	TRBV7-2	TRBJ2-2	CASSTKGLAGVTGELFF	TGTGCCAGCAGCACTAAAGGCCTGGCAGGGGTCACCGGGGAGCTGTTTTTT
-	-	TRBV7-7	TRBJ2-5	CASSPLWGSLETQYF	TGTGCCAGCAGCCCACTTTGGGGGTCTTTGGAGACCCAGTACTTC
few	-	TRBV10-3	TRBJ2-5	CAISEPPNQETQYF	TGTGCCATCAGTGAGCCCCCAAACCAAGAGACCCAGTACTTC